Below, one T cell receptor (beta chain) is given with its context. The data were obtained in a study of control samples from healthy donors and cancer patients. The assay was immunoSEQ multiplex PCR, and TCRdb's table has in-frame clones only and misses some. The sample consists of 50,000 to 65,000 clones, around 93% of them appearing once. The source of this sequence is a man under 40 with colorectal cancer. The sequenced sample consisted of PBMCs.

Here the CDR3 DNA reads TGTGCCTGGGGGGACTATAATTCACCCCTCCACTTT. As protein: CAWGDYNSPLHF. The chain carries TRBV30 and TRBJ1-6; D call uncertain. V lost 5 bases, J lost 3 bases, and 5 bases lay in between. CDR1 is GTSNPN and CDR2 is SVGIG in the germline V gene (reference sequence). The CDR3 loop spans 12 amino acids.